These T cell receptor beta chains were read from a single sample in a study of identical twins. TCRdb re-called the 5' RACE reads with MiXCR, one entry per CDR3 protein. Of hundreds of thousands of distinct CDR3 sequences listed, 6.1% are singletons. Sequencing used naive T cells sorted from blood. The source of these receptors is a man aged 18 to 29 in good health. The CDR3 runs from the conserved cysteine through the conserved F or W. A D gene is named only where the DNA matches it firmly. Clone size is shown for a subset of rows, as once, few, many or a class of expanded clone.

clone_size	v_call	d_call	j_call	cdr3_nt	cdr3_aa
many	TRBV20-1	TRBD2	TRBJ2-1	TGCAGTGGACTAGCACCGAGCTCCTACAATGAGCAGTTCTTC	CSGLAPSSYNEQFF
NA	TRBV10-3	NA	TRBJ2-2	TGTGCCATCAGTGAAAGCGAGTTTGGGCAGATAAACACCGGGGAGCTGTTTTTT	CAISESEFGQINTGELFF
many	TRBV20-1	NA	TRBJ2-1	TGCAGTGCTAGAGGGAGGGTCAATGAGCAGTTCTTC	CSARGRVNEQFF
NA	TRBV28	NA	TRBJ2-7	TGTGCCAGCTCGGAGGCCAACCACGAGCAGTACTTC	CASSEANHEQYF
few	TRBV18	NA	TRBJ2-5	TGTGCCAGCTCACCACCGATAGCAGAGACCCAGTACTTC	CASSPPIAETQYF
NA	TRBV12-3/TRBV12-4	NA	TRBJ2-5	TGTGCCAGCAGTTTTCGACAGCCACAAGAGACCCAGTACTTC	CASSFRQPQETQYF
few	TRBV6-2/TRBV6-3	NA	TRBJ1-5	TGTGCCAGCAGTTATCCCCTGGCAGTAAGGGATCAGCCCCAGCATTTT	CASSYPLAVRDQPQHF
few	TRBV12-3/TRBV12-4	TRBD1	TRBJ1-4	TGTGCCAGCAGTCTGGACAGGGGGCGAGGGGAAAAACTGTTTTTT	CASSLDRGRGEKLFF
many	TRBV12-3/TRBV12-4	TRBD1	TRBJ2-1	TGTGCCAGCAGCCCCCGGGACAGGGATGTCAATGAGCAGTTCTTC	CASSPRDRDVNEQFF
many	TRBV12-3/TRBV12-4	NA	TRBJ2-7	TGTGCCAGCAGACCCGGGTCAGCTTCCTACGAGCAGTACTTC	CASRPGSASYEQYF